The subject of this entry is one T cell receptor (beta chain). Its recognized antigen is unknown. Qualities for individual bases were not recorded, and no much larger clone is one base off. At the DNA level, this CDR3 is encoded by other sequences in the same sample as well. This specimen belongs to a study of blood T cell repertoires in COVID-19 (dated by TCRdb to 2019 to 2021). Notes on the research overall: For ImmuneRACE Cohort 3, a participant was defined as recovered based on two consecutive negative NP/OP PCR tests, clearance by a healthcare professional, or resolution of symptoms. Samples from collaborators originated in the United States, Italy and Spain and spanned both the acute and convalescent phases of COVID-19. The prospective study material was composed of cDNA or gDNA derived from T cells, B-cell-depleted T cells, or PBMCs. Deeply sampled blood TCRbeta repertoires from subjects exposed to, actively infected with, or recovered from COVID-19 were included in the dataset. The repertoires were released in a freely available public database meant as a resource for research on the immune response to SARS-CoV-2. Samples came from the ongoing ImmuneRACE study (first 160 participants) plus 1,254 subjects from 6 global collaborators. The sample metadata nearly always contained a de-identified subject ID, COVID-19 status, age in years and sex. Where HLA class I and class II types were available, the types were taken from metadata supplied by the sample provider, not from assay-based typing. General study outcomes and caveats: How much clinical and demographic metadata was included differed by source and by participant, and the metadata was provided uncurated.

According to the germline V gene, CDR1 reads SQVTM and CDR2 reads ANQGSEA. From its cysteine to its phenylalanine, the CDR3 spans 12 amino acids. The retained sequence is limited to the CDR3, 36 bases, with the frame set at the first base. Ends trimmed: V by 7 bases, J by 2 bases; bases unmatched to a gene: 4. Participants in the prospective study were aged roughly 18 to 89 years, lived in some 24 United States geographic areas, and enrolled through a virtual design. In the prospective study, cohorts were assigned on the basis of participant-reported clinical history obtained from a screening survey and a study questionnaire. Mobile phlebotomists in the prospective study collected whole blood, serum and a nasopharyngeal or oropharyngeal swab from every participant. Additional blood draws and questionnaires over an approximately two-month period could optionally be provided by prospective study participants. Prospective study blood samples were shipped either frozen or at room temperature before DNA extraction.

TCRbeta CDR3 regions were amplified from genomic DNA by means of the immunoSEQ Assay, a bias-controlled multiplex PCR. Under the source paper's analysis protocol: Within the assay, amplification of reference gene primers was used to estimate how many nucleated cells each sample contained. To quantify the absolute abundance of each unique TCRbeta CDR3 rearrangement, sequence reads were collapsed and filtered. For each sample, productive Simpson clonality was calculated as the square root of Simpson's diversity index across productive rearrangements. Here the immuneACCESS table is served through TCRdb, limited to in-frame sequences with V and J called. Missing clones are a known gap in these copies; in checked studies unresolved V genes cover under half, and the rest lacks a known reason. V and J calls and clone size follow that table, whereas D and trimming were derived from the DNA. In all, the sample holds approximately 360,000 clones, and about 89% of those were seen once. The leading ten clones occupy 1.9% of the sample.

Recombination joined TRBV29-1 with TRBJ1-1, and 7 bases in between align with TRBD1. This TCR was recovered from a man aged 40-49 years in a cohort exposed to, infected with or recovered from COVID-19 (not recorded which). The sample taken for sequencing was PBMCs or T cells enriched from blood (not recorded which). CDR3 reads: CSGGTANTEAFF. The DNA sequence follows: TGCAGCGGCGGGACAGCCAACACTGAAGCTTTCTTT.